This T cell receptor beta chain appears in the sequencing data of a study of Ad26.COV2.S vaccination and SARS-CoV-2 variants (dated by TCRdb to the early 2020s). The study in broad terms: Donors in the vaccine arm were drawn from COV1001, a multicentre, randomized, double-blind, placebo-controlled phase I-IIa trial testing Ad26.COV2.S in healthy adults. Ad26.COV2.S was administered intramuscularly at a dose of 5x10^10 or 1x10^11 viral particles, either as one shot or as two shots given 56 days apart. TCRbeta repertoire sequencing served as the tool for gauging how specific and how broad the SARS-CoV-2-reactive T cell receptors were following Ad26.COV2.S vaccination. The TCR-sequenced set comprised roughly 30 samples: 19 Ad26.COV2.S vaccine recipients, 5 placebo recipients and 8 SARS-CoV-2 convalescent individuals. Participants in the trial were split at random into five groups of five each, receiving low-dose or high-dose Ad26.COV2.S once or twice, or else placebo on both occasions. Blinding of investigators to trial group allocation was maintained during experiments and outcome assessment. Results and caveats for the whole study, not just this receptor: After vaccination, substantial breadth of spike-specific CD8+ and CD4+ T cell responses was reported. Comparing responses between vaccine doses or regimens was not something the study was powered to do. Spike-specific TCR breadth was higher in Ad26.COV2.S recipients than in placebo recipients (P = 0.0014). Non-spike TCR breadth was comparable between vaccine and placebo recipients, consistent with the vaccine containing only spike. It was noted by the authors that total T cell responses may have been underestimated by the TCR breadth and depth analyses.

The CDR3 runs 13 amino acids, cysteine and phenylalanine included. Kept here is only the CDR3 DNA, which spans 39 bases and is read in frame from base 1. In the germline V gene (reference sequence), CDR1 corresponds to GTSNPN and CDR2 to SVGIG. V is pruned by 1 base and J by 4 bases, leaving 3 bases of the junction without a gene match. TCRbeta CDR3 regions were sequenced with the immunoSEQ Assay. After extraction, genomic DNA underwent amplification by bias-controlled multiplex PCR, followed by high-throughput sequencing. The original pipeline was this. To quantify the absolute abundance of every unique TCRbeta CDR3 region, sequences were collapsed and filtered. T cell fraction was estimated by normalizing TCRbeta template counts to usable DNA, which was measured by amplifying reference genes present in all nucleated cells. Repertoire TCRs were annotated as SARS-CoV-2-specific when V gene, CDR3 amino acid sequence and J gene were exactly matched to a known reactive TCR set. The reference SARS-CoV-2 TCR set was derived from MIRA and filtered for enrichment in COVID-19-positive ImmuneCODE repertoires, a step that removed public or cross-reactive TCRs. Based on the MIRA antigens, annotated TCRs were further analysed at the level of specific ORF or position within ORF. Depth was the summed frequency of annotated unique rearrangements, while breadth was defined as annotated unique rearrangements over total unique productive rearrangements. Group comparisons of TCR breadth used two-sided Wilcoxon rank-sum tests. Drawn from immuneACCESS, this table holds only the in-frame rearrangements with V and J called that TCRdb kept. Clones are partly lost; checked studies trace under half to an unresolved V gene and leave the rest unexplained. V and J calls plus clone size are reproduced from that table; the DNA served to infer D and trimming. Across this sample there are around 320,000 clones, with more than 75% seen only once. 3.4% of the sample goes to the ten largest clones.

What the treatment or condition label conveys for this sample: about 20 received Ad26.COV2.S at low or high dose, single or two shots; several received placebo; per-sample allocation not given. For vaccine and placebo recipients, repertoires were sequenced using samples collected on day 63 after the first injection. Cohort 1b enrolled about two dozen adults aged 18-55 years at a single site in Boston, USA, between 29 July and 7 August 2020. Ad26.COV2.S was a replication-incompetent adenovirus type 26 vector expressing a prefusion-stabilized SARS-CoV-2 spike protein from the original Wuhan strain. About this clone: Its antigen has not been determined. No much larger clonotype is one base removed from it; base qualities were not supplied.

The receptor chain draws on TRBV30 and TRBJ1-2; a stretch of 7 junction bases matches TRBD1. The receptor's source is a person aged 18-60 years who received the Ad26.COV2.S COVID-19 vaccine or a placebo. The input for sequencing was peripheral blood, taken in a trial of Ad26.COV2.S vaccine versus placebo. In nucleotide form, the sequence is TGTGCCTGGAGTGACACAGGGGCCTATGGCTACACCTTC. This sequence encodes CAWSDTGAYGYTF.